This entry lists 14 T cell receptor beta chains sequenced from one sample in a study of blood T cell repertoires in COVID-19. This table comes from immunoSEQ multiplex PCR, and its TCRdb copy is limited to in-frame clones, with some not included. Of under 95,000 clones detected, 87% appear once; the ten largest clones hold roughly 6%. The sample was peripheral blood. The receptors originated from a woman aged 50 to 60 with acute or convalescent COVID-19.

The table lists this clone with a count of one. The chain carries TRBV24-1 and TRBJ1-5, with 10 bases identical to TRBD1. Germline trimming cut 3 bases from V and 1 base from J; bases unmatched to any gene: 2. This CDR3 spans 16 amino acids. The germline V gene has CDR1 KGHDR and CDR2 SFDVKD. The DNA of the CDR3 is TGTGCCACCAGTGATCGGACAGGGGGGAGCAATCAGCCCCAGCATTTT. Its translation is CATSDRTGGSNQPQHF.

This clone occurred a few times. The rearrangement links TRBV3-1 (or the pseudogene TRBV3-2) to TRBJ2-7; 7 bases line up with TRBD2. The germline gives CDR1 LGHDT, CDR2 YNNKEL (reference sequence). The CDR3 runs to 13 residues. J gave up 5 bases and V 4 bases, and 5 bases lay outside the gene matches. In DNA, the CDR3 is TGTGCCAGCAGCCGCGCGGGAGACCACGAGCAGTACTTC. Its translation is CASSRAGDHEQYF.

CDR3 amino acids: CASSLARGGRLRQETQYF. The CDR3 DNA reads as TGTGCCAGCAGCTTAGCGAGGGGAGGACGACTACGCCAAGAGACCCAGTACTTC. This chain connects TRBV7-9 to TRBJ2-5; possibly TRBD2 for D (6 bases). V lost 0 bases, J lost 1 base, and 18 bases lay in between. The germline V gene has CDR1 SEHNR and CDR2 FQNEAQ (reference sequence). The CDR3 spans 18 residues.

This clone was observed a single time. The chain couples TRBV10-1 to TRBJ2-1; 14 bases are shared with TRBD2. This CDR3 region has 15 residues. The V gene's germline CDR1 is WNHNN and CDR2 SYGVQD (reference sequence). J lost 5 bases, V lost 6 bases, and 3 bases had no gene match. The CDR3 coding sequence is TGCGCCAGCAGCGGGACTAGCGGGGGAAACAATGAGCAGTTCTTC. Translated, it gives CASSGTSGGNNEQFF.

This chain joins TRBV5-6 and TRBJ1-2; D call uncertain. The CDR3 totals 15 residues. V lost 3 bases to trimming and J lost 5 bases, with 17 bases between them. Germline values: CDR1 SGHDT, CDR2 YYEEEE. The CDR3 DNA reads as TGTGCCAGCAGCTCGGCCGGGGAGTATTATTATGGCTACACCTTC. It translates to CASSSAGEYYYGYTF.

The chain joins TRBV14 to TRBJ1-4; 9 positions match TRBD1. The CDR3 totals 13 residues. Germline V CDR1 and CDR2: SGHDN, FVKESK. V shed 4 bases, J shed 8 bases, and the junction held 2 bases outside the gene matches. This chain's CDR3 is CASSRDRAEKLFF. CDR3 DNA: TGTGCCAGCAGCCGGGACAGGGCCGAAAAACTGTTTTTT.

This clone was recorded once. This chain connects TRBV28 to TRBJ1-6, with 8 bases that match TRBD1. With V trimmed by 2 bases and J by 5 bases, 2 bases remained unmatched. This CDR3 is built from 15 residues. Looked up from germline, CDR1 is MDHEN and CDR2 is SYDVKM. The CDR3 DNA reads as TGTGCCAGCAGTTTAAACAGGGGGAATAATTCACCCCTCCACTTT. This translates into CASSLNRGNNSPLHF.

The chain has TRBV28 and TRBJ2-1; 8 bases map to TRBD1. This CDR3 is 19 amino acids long. Losses at the gene ends were 5 bases for V and 5 bases for J; bases not matched to a gene: 20. CDR1 is MDHEN, CDR2 SYDVKM, per germline. The CDR3: CASSPPRVLRDRPDNEQFF. CDR3 DNA sequence: TGTGCCAGCAGTCCCCCCCGTGTCTTGCGGGACAGGCCTGACAATGAGCAGTTCTTC.

The chain uses TRBV6-5 and TRBJ1-2, with 7 positions matching TRBD1. In germline, CDR1 is MNHEY, CDR2 SVGAGI. This CDR3 is built from 16 residues. V was pared by 2 bases and J by 1 base, with 7 bases of the junction left unmatched. CDR3 residues: CASSYNRGSYNYGYTF. The CDR3 DNA reads as TGTGCCAGCAGTTACAACAGGGGATCTTATAACTATGGCTACACCTTC.

This chain joins TRBV3-1 (or the pseudogene TRBV3-2) and TRBJ1-2; TRBD1 matches at 7 bases. There are 15 residues in the CDR3. The trim removed 2 bases at V and 8 bases at J, leaving 11 bases unmatched. Per germline, CDR1 LGHDT and CDR2 YNNKEL (reference sequence). CDR3 region: CASSQPGGGASGYTF. The CDR3 DNA reads TGTGCCAGCAGCCAACCTGGAGGGGGCGCCTCAGGCTACACCTTC.

The chain couples TRBV12-3 or TRBV12-4 to TRBJ1-2; 7 positions agree with TRBD1. CDR3 length equals 13 residues. V lost 5 bases, J lost 7 bases, and 7 bases stayed unmatched. The CDR3 DNA is TGTGCCAGCAGTCCTTGGACAGGCGGTGGCTACACCTTC. Its translation: CASSPWTGGGYTF.

This chain connects TRBV5-1 to TRBJ2-3; TRBD2 is a possible D gene (5 bases). V was trimmed by 0 bases and J by 4 bases, leaving 12 bases between them. CDR3 size: 15 residues. Germline V gives CDR1 SGHRS, CDR2 YFSETQ. CDR3: CASSLGGEGADTQYF. As DNA, the CDR3 is TGCGCCAGCAGCTTGGGGGGAGAAGGAGCAGATACGCAGTATTTT.

This sequence joins TRBV29-1 and TRBJ1-3; TRBD1 might be the D (5 bases). The CDR3 has 13 amino acids. Deletions cut 3 bases from V and 0 bases from J, with 6 bases between. The germline V gene encodes CDR1 SQVTM and CDR2 ANQGSEA. The CDR3: CSVEGGSGNTIYF. Written as DNA, the CDR3 is TGCAGCGTTGAGGGGGGCTCTGGAAACACCATATATTTT.

The chain uses TRBV5-1 and TRBJ1-1; TRBD1 is a possible D gene (5 bases). Trimming removed 5 bases from V and 3 bases from J, with 11 bases in between. Germline values: CDR1 SGHRS, CDR2 YFSETQ. The CDR3 runs 13 residues. CDR3 loop: CASRVGLDTEAFF. The CDR3 coding sequence is TGCGCCAGCAGAGTGGGGCTGGACACTGAAGCTTTCTTT. The entire variable domain, with the rest obtained from reference TRBV5-1 and TRBJ1-1, is as follows: KAGVTQTPRYLIKTRGQQVTLSCSPISGHRSVSWYQQTPGQGLQFLFEYFSETQRNKGNFPGRFSGRQFSNSRSEMNVSTLELGDSALYLCASRVGLDTEAFFGQGTRLTVV.